The 27 T cell receptor beta chains listed next were all sequenced from one sample in a study of T cell repertoires in cytomegalovirus infection. These TCRs are of unknown antigen specificity. TCRdb used MiXCR to reprocess the reads, holding one entry per CDR3 protein. Of some 940,000 distinct CDR3 sequences listed, roughly 30% were seen once; the top ten hold about an eighth. The material was cultured CD8+ T cells from PBMCs, obtained from culture after CMV antigen stimulation. The receptors originated from a human donor in good health (CMV status not recorded). Some clones in this sample may be carry-over from other donors' samples.

CDR3 in DNA: TGCGCCAGCAGCCATTTCCTCGGGGGACCCGAAGCTTTCTTT. Translating gives CASSHFLGGPEAFF. V and J are TRBV4-1 and TRBJ1-1, with D possibly being TRBD1 (5 bases). V was pared by 3 bases and J by 8 bases, with 16 bases between. From germline, CDR1 is MGHRA and CDR2 YSYEKL. The CDR3 has 14 residues.

V is TRBV6-1 and J is TRBJ2-7, with 7 nucleotides matching TRBD1. The CDR3 is 15 amino acids. The germline V gene encodes CDR1 MNHNS and CDR2 SASEGT. The V segment lost 1 base and the J segment 3 bases; nucleotides outside the gene matches: 6. DNA for the CDR3: TGTGCCAGCAGTGAAGAGACAGGGTCGGGCTACGAGCAGTACTTC. Its translation: CASSEETGSGYEQYF.

Comment on this clonotype: A read error may explain this, as a much larger clone is one base away. The V call is TRBV7-8, the J call TRBJ1-5; TRBD1 agrees at 10 bases. This CDR3 comprises 16 residues. CDR1 and CDR2 (germline): SGHVS, FQNEAQ. CDR3 loop: CGSSSGTGARNQPQHF. Here the CDR3 DNA reads TGTGGCAGCAGTTCCGGGACAGGGGCCCGCAATCAGCCCCAGCATTTT. The full variable domain, with the rest looked up from reference TRBV7-8 and TRBJ1-5, is GAGVSQSPRYKVAKRGQDVALRCDPISGHVSLFWYQQALGQGPEFLTYFQNEAQLDKSGLPSDRFFAERPEGSVSTLKIQRTQQEDSAVYLCGSSSGTGARNQPQHFGDGTRLSIL.

This clonotype showed up just a few times. This rearrangement joins TRBV12-3 or TRBV12-4 to TRBJ1-2, with 8 bases matching TRBD1. V shed 9 bases and J 0 bases; nucleotides not matched to a gene: 9. CDR3 size: 15 residues. CDR3 sequence reads: CASSTGALANYGYTF. In DNA form, the CDR3 reads TGTGCCAGTTCGACAGGGGCCCTAGCTAACTATGGCTACACCTTC.

This clonotype was seen many times. V is TRBV12-3 or TRBV12-4 and J is TRBJ2-2; TRBD1 matches at 11 bases. Germline trimming cut 5 bases from V and 3 bases from J; bases unmatched to any gene: 23. The CDR3 has 22 amino acids. The CDR3 DNA follows: TGTGCCAGCAGTCACTTTTCCCCGACCCTCCGACAGGACAGGGGGCACACCGGGGAGCTGTTTTTT. Translated, it gives CASSHFSPTLRQDRGHTGELFF.

The chain employs TRBV19 and TRBJ1-1; D uncertain. The CDR3 is made up of 15 amino acids. Germline assignment: CDR1 LNHDA and CDR2 SQIVND (reference sequence). The ends were cut back, 5 bases at V and 4 bases at J, with 17 bases in the middle. CDR3: CASSARLELGTEAFF. In DNA, the CDR3 is TGTGCCAGTAGTGCCCGCCTAGAATTGGGCACTGAAGCTTTCTTT.

The chain combines TRBV9 with TRBJ1-2; D is unresolved. CDR1 is SGDLS and CDR2 is YYNGEE in the germline V gene. This CDR3 is 13 amino acids long. V gave up 0 bases and J gave up 4 bases, with 7 bases separating them. CDR3: CASSVGEAYGYTF. The CDR3 DNA sequence: TGTGCCAGCAGCGTAGGAGAGGCCTATGGCTACACCTTC.

This clonotype was seen only a few times. The genes are TRBV7-9 and TRBJ2-7; 7 bases line up with TRBD2. V lost 8 bases to trimming and J lost 1 base; unmatched junction nucleotides: 8. This CDR3 spans 14 amino acids. CDR1 and CDR2 (germline): SEHNR, FQNEAQ (reference sequence). The CDR3 DNA follows: TGTGCCAGCGCCACGGGGGGAACTTCCTACGAGCAGTACTTC. It codes for CASATGGTSYEQYF.

This clonotype has just a few counts. V is TRBV4-1 and J is TRBJ1-1; TRBD1 matches 9 bases. This CDR3 contains 14 residues. Trimming took 2 bases from V and 8 from J; bases not matched to a gene: 6. Germline CDR1 MGHRA, CDR2 YSYEKL. The CDR3 DNA sequence: TGCGCCAGCAGCCAAACCGGACAGGGGAGCGAAGCTTTCTTT. This codes for CASSQTGQGSEAFF.

This clonotype was seen only a few times. The chain couples TRBV2 to TRBJ2-7; TRBD1 aligns across 7 bases. From germline, CDR1 is SNHLY and CDR2 FYNNEI. The CDR3 totals 16 residues. The V gene end was trimmed by 4 bases and the J gene end by 3 bases; junction bases not matched to a gene: 12. CDR3 in amino acids: CASSVLGGAGIYEQYF. The CDR3 bases are TGTGCCAGCAGTGTGTTAGGGGGCGCTGGGATCTACGAGCAGTACTTC.

This chain joins TRBV6-1 and TRBJ2-3; the D call may be TRBD1 or TRBD2 (5 bases each). Trimming shortened V by 4 bases and J by 1 base, and 9 bases separated the two germline ends. Germline loops: CDR1 MNHNS, CDR2 SASEGT. The CDR3 totals 14 residues. CDR3 amino acids: CASSGWDGTDTQYF. CDR3 DNA sequence: TGTGCCAGCAGTGGCTGGGACGGCACAGATACGCAGTATTTT.

With regard to this clonotype: This may arise from a read error, as a much more abundant clone is one base away. The genes are TRBV7-8 and TRBJ1-2; TRBD1 agrees at 10 bases. This CDR3 has 14 residues. Germline CDR1 is SGHVS and CDR2 is FQNEAQ. Here the CDR3 reads CASSFGQGGYDYTF. CDR3 coding DNA: TGTGCCAGCAGCTTCGGACAGGGGGGCTATGACTACACCTTC.

V gene TRBV2 combines with J gene TRBJ2-5, with 12 bases lining up with TRBD2. Germline V lookup: CDR1 SNHLY, CDR2 FYNNEI. The CDR3 extends over 18 amino acids. With V trimmed by 10 bases and J by 2 bases, 17 bases remained unmatched. The chain's CDR3 is CATFGTLAGGPEQETQYF. For the CDR3, the DNA is TGTGCCACCTTCGGTACTCTAGCGGGGGGGCCGGAGCAAGAGACCCAGTACTTC.

The rearrangement links TRBV9 to TRBJ2-1, with D uncertain. The CDR3 is 12 residues long. Trimming shortened V by 3 bases and J by 10 bases, and 11 bases separated the two germline ends. Per the germline V gene, CDR1 is SGDLS and CDR2 is YYNGEE. CDR3 residues: CASSETDSEQFF. The CDR3 coding sequence is TGTGCCAGCAGCGAAACAGACTCAGAGCAGTTCTTC.

Ten or more counts support this clonotype. CDR3 sequence: CASSSTGALGYTF. CDR3 nucleotide sequence: TGTGCCAGCAGCTCTACAGGGGCGCTTGGCTACACCTTC. The J gene is TRBJ1-2, the V gene TRBV11-2; TRBD1 matches 7 bases. Germline V gene lookup returns CDR1 SGHAT and CDR2 FQNNGV. This CDR3 contains 13 residues. V gave up 4 bases and J gave up 7 bases; unmatched junction bases: 6.

Notes on this clonotype: This could be a read error, since a much larger clone is one nucleotide away. This chain uses TRBV29-1 with TRBJ1-1; 10 nucleotides line up with TRBD1. V gave up 4 bases and J gave up 4 bases; unmatched junction bases: 12. Germline V gene data show CDR1 as SQVTM and CDR2 as ANQGSEA. This CDR3 spans 16 amino acids. The CDR3 bases are TGCAGCGTTGTATGGGACAGGGGACTCCGGGGCACTGAAGCTTTCTTT. Its protein is CSVVWDRGLRGTEAFF.

The chain couples TRBV7-8 to TRBJ2-7; 7 bases match TRBD2. The CDR3 extends over 18 amino acids. The trim removed 1 base at V and 3 bases at J, leaving 15 bases unmatched. Germline loops: CDR1 SGHVS, CDR2 FQNEAQ. CDR3 DNA sequence: TGTGCCAGCAGCTTAGGCCCCCGAACTAGCGAGGGGTTCTACGAGCAGTACGTC. It codes for CASSLGPRTSEGFYEQYV.

V and J are TRBV27 and TRBJ2-1, with TRBD2 matching over 9 bases. The CDR3 has 16 amino acids. J lost 3 bases, V lost 0 bases, and 3 bases had no gene match. Germline-derived CDR1 and CDR2 are MNHEY and SMNVEV (reference sequence). The CDR3 DNA sequence: TGTGCCAGCAGTTTATCTAGCGGGGGCCTCTACAATGAGCAGTTCTTC. Protein: CASSLSSGGLYNEQFF.

The chain couples TRBV19 to TRBJ2-2; 10 nucleotides line up with TRBD1. Germline trimming cut 11 bases from V and 5 bases from J; bases unmatched to any gene: 5. The CDR3 length is 13 residues. Germline CDR1 is LNHDA and CDR2 is SQIVND (reference sequence). For the CDR3, the DNA is TGTGCCTCCAGGGACAGGGGAACCGGGGAGCTGTTTTTT. Its translation is CASRDRGTGELFF.

V gene TRBV27 combines with J gene TRBJ2-1; D is perhaps TRBD1 or TRBD2 (6 bases each). Germline CDR1 is MNHEY and CDR2 is SMNVEV (reference sequence). The CDR3 consists of 12 residues. V was shortened by 3 bases and J by 9 bases, with 9 bases between the two germline ends. The CDR3 loop is CASSFWGAEQFF. The CDR3 DNA is TGTGCCAGCAGTTTTTGGGGGGCTGAGCAGTTCTTC.

The chain couples TRBV12-3 or TRBV12-4 to TRBJ1-2, with 8 nucleotides matching TRBD1. After removal of 10 bases from V and 8 bases from J, the junction contained 6 bases not matched to a gene. This CDR3 is built from 11 residues. Here the CDR3 reads CATQGARGYTF. The CDR3 coding sequence is TGTGCCACCCAGGGGGCGCGCGGCTACACCTTC.

This clonotype was detected a few times. The rearrangement links TRBV7-9 to TRBJ1-2; 11 nucleotides line up with TRBD1. Germline trimming cut 0 bases from V and 6 bases from J; bases unmatched to any gene: 3. This CDR3 spans 15 amino acids. CDR1 and CDR2 from the germline V gene are SEHNR and FQNEAQ (reference sequence). Here the CDR3 reads CASSLADRGQNGYTF. The CDR3 DNA is TGTGCCAGCAGCTTAGCGGACAGGGGGCAGAATGGCTACACCTTC.

As concerns this clonotype: A read error may produce the germline difference seen at one junction end. The chain has TRBV27 and TRBJ1-5; D not certain. Germline V gives CDR1 MNHEY, CDR2 SMNVEV (reference sequence). This CDR3 is built from 14 residues. The CDR3 region is CANSLSRSNQPQHF. DNA for the CDR3: TGTGCCAACAGTTTATCGAGGTCCAATCAGCCCCAGCATTTT.

This clonotype was observed a handful of times. CDR3 amino acids: CASRIGTSGGQYTQYF. CDR3 bases: TGTGCCAGCCGGATTGGGACTAGCGGGGGACAGTATACGCAGTATTTT. The chain has TRBV28 and TRBJ2-3; 14 nucleotides line up with TRBD2. Trimming removed 8 bases from V and 7 bases from J; junction bases left unmatched: 11. The CDR3 runs to 16 residues. Germline assignment: CDR1 MDHEN and CDR2 SYDVKM.

The chain links TRBV18 to TRBJ2-7; 10 bases are shared with TRBD1. The V gene's germline CDR1 is KGHSH and CDR2 LQKENI. The CDR3 has 15 residues. Trimming at V came to 5 bases and at J to 3 bases, leaving 7 bases not matched to a gene. Here the CDR3 reads CASSTAGTGDYEQYF. CDR3 nucleotides: TGTGCCAGCTCAACGGCCGGGACAGGGGACTACGAGCAGTACTTC.

This chain joins TRBV3-1 and TRBJ2-7, with D tentatively TRBD1 or TRBD2 (6 bases each). Trimming removed 4 bases from V and 0 bases from J, with 13 bases in between. There are 15 residues in the CDR3. Germline CDR1 and CDR2: LGHDT and YNNKEL (reference sequence). The CDR3 protein is CASSRTRGDSYEQYF. The CDR3 DNA sequence: TGTGCCAGCAGCCGGACGAGGGGGGACTCCTACGAGCAGTACTTC.

The chain is built from TRBV4-1 and TRBJ1-1; D is perhaps TRBD1 (5 bases). CDR1 MGHRA and CDR2 YSYEKL come from the germline V gene. Trimming cost V 0 bases and J 0 bases, with 14 bases left between them. The CDR3 is made up of 17 amino acids. The CDR3 protein is CASSQEGVTGMNTEAFF. The CDR3, as DNA: TGCGCCAGCAGCCAAGAAGGGGTGACGGGTATGAACACTGAAGCTTTCTTT.